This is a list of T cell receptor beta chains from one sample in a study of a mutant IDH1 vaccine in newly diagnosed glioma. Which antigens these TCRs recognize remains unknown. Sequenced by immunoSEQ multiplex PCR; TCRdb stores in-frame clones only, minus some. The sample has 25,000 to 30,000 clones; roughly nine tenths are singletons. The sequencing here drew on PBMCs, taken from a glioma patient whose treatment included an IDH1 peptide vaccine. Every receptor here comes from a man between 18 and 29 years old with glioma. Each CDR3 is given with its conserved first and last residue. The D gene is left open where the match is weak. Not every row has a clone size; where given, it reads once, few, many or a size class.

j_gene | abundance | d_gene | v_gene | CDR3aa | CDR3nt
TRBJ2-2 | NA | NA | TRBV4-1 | CASSLPGHTGELFF | TGCGCCAGCAGTCTCCCGGGGCACACCGGGGAGCTGTTTTTT
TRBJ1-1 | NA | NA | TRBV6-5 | CASSYSTPPEAFF | TGTGCCAGCAGTTACTCGACCCCTCCTGAAGCTTTCTTT
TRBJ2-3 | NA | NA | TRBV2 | CASKKGATDTQYF | TGTGCCAGCAAGAAGGGAGCCACAGATACGCAGTATTTT
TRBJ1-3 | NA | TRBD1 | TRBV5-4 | CASSSPATGFRNTIYF | TGTGCCAGCAGCTCACCCGCGACAGGGTTCAGAAACACCATATATTTT
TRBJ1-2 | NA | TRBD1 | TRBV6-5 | CASSPRDSIYGYTF | TGTGCCAGCAGTCCCCGGGACAGTATCTATGGCTACACCTTC
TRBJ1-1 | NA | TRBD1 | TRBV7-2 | CASSLATGGMNTEAFF | TGTGCCAGCAGCTTAGCGACAGGGGGGATGAACACTGAAGCTTTCTTT
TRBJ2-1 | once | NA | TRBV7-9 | CASSRRQSSYNEQFF | TGTGCCAGCAGCCGCCGACAGAGCTCCTACAATGAGCAGTTCTTC
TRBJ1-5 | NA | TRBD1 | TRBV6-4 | CASSDSPGGQPQHF | TGTGCCAGCAGTGACTCCCCAGGGGGTCAGCCCCAGCATTTT
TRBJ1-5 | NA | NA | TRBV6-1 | CASTQNSNQPQHF | TGTGCCAGCACCCAGAATAGCAATCAGCCCCAGCATTTT
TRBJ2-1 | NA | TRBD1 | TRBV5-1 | CASSLAGTDNEQFF | TGCGCCAGCAGCTTGGCCGGGACAGACAATGAGCAGTTCTTC
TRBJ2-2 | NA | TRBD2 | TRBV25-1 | CASRRTSGNTGELFF | TGTGCCAGCAGGAGGACTAGCGGGAACACCGGGGAGCTGTTTTTT
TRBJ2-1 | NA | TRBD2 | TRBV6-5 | CASSLAGNSYNEQFF | TGTGCCAGCAGTTTAGCGGGAAACTCCTACAATGAGCAGTTCTTC
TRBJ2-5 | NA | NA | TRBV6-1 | CASTEGQGGRETQYF | TGTGCCAGCACTGAAGGGCAGGGGGGTAGGGAGACCCAGTACTTC
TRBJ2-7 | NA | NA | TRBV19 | CASSAGTTYEQYF | TGTGCCAGTAGTGCCGGGACCACCTACGAGCAGTACTTC
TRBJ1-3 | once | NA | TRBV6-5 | CASSYTGISGNTIYF | TGTGCCAGCAGTTATACAGGGATCTCTGGAAACACCATATATTTT
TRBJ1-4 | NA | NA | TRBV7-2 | CASSLGHGGGEKLFF | TGTGCCAGCAGCTTAGGGCATGGTGGAGGTGAAAAACTGTTTTTT
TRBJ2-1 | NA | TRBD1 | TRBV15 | CATSRGVGQGYNEQFF | TGTGCCACCAGCAGAGGGGTGGGACAGGGGTACAATGAGCAGTTCTTC
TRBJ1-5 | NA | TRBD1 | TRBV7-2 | CASSLTTGNQPQHF | TGTGCCAGCAGCTTAACGACAGGGAATCAGCCCCAGCATTTT
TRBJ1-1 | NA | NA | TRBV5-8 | CASSPQDTEAFF | TGTGCCAGCAGCCCACAGGACACTGAAGCTTTCTTT
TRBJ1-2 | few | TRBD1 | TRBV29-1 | CSVEAQGYYGYTF | TGCAGCGTTGAAGCACAGGGGTACTATGGCTACACCTTC
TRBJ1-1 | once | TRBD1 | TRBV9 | CASTPMIGTGGYTEAFF | TGTGCCAGCACCCCAATGATAGGGACAGGGGGATACACTGAAGCTTTCTTT
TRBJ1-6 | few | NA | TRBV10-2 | CASSERYSPLHF | TGCGCCAGCAGTGAGAGGTATTCACCCCTCCACTTT
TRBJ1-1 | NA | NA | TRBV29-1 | CSVAPNMNTEAFF | TGCAGCGTTGCCCCCAACATGAACACTGAAGCTTTCTTT
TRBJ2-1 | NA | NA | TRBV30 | CAWSVLLNEQFF | TGTGCCTGGAGTGTTCTTCTTAATGAGCAGTTCTTC
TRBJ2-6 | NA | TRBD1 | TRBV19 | CASSMAGQGTTTRSGANVLTF | TGTGCCAGTAGTATGGCGGGACAGGGAACCACTACTCGCTCTGGGGCCAACGTCCTGACTTTC
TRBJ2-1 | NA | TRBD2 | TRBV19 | CASSTRGTSGNNEQFF | TGTGCCAGTAGTACCCGGGGGACTAGCGGGAATAATGAGCAGTTCTTC
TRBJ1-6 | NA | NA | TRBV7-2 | CASSPKGNSPLHF | TGTGCCAGCAGCCCAAAGGGTAATTCACCCCTCCACTTT
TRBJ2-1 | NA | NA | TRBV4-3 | CASSQRSRDNEQFF | TGCGCCAGCAGCCAAAGGTCCAGAGACAATGAGCAGTTCTTC
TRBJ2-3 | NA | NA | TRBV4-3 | CASSQEGTLRATQYF | TGCGCCAGCAGCCAAGAGGGGACCCTCAGGGCTACGCAGTATTTT
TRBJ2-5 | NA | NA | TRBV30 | CAWSVLYSRGTQYF | TGTGCCTGGAGTGTACTTTATTCAAGGGGGACCCAGTACTTC
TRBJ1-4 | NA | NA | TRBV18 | CASSVDMGEKLFF | TGTGCCAGCTCAGTAGACATGGGTGAAAAACTGTTTTTT
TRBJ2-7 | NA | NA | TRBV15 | CATSYLSGNSYEQYF | TGTGCCACCAGCTACCTGAGCGGAAACTCCTACGAGCAGTACTTC
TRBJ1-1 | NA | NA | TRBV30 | CAWSTLMNTEAFF | TGTGCCTGGAGTACGCTGATGAACACTGAAGCTTTCTTT
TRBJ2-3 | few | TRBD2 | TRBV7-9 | CASSAELGLALDTQYF | TGTGCCAGCAGCGCCGAGCTGGGACTAGCGCTGGATACGCAGTATTTT
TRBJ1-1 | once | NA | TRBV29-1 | CSVEGTLNTEAFF | TGCAGCGTTGAAGGGACACTGAACACTGAAGCTTTCTTT
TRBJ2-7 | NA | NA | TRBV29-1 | CSVSVRAGGPSEQYF | TGCAGCGTTTCGGTTAGGGCAGGAGGTCCCAGCGAGCAGTACTTC
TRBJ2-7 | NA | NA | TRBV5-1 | CASRNTYEQYF | TGCGCCAGCAGGAATACCTACGAGCAGTACTTC